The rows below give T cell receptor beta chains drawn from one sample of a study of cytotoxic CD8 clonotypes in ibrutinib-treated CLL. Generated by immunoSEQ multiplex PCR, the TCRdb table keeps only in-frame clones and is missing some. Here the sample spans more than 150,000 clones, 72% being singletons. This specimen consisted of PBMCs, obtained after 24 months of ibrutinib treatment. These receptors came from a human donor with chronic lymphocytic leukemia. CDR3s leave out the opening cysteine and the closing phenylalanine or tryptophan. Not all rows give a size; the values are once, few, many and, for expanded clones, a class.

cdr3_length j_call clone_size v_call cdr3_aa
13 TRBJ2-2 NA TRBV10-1 ASSAWSSGAGELF
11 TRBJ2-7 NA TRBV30 AWITASSYEQY
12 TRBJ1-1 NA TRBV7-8 ASIPGTGEAEAF
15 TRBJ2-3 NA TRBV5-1 ASSLERGAGNTDTQY
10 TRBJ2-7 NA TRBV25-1 ASRPGPGEQY
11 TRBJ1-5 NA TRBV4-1 ASSQEAYQPQH
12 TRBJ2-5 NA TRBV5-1 ASSPTGVRETQY
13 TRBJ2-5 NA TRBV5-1 ASSYTRRFQETQY
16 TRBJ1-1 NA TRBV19 ASSNKTGWVSSDTEAF
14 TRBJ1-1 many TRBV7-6 ASSIHDRGARTEAF
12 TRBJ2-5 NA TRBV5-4 ASSEAGIQETQY
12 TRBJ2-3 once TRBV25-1 ASSEWGSTDTQY
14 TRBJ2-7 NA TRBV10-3 AISGIIAGIGYEQY
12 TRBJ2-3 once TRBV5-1 ASSSTGFPDTQY
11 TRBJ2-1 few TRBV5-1 ASRGRGNNEQF
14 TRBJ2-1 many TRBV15 ATSREVPGDVNEQF
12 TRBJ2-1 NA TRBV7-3 ASSLTGADNEQF
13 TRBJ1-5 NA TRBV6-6 ASSYQDRGRQPQH
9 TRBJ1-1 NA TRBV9 ASSDGTEAF
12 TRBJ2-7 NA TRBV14 ASSQYRVSYEQY
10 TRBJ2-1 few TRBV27 ASSLQNNEQF
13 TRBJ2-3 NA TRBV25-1 ASSPSGSSTDTQY
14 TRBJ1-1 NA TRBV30 AWSVRFWEMNTEAF
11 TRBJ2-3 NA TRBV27 ARTGPGTDTQY
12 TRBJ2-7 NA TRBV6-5 ASSYSTRVYEQY
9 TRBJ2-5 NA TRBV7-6 ASRHEETQY